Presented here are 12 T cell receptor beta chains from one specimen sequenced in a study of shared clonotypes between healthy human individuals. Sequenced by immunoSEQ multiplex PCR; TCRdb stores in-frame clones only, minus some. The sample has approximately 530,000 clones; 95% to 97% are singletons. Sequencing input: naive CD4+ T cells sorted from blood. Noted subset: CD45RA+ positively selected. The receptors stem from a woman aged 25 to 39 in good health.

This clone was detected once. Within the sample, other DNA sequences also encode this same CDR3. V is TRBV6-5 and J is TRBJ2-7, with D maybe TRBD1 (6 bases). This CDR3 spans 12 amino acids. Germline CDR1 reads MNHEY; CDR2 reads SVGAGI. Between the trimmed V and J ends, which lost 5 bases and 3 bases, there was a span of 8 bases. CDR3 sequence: CASSTDSYEQYF. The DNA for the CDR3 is TGTGCCAGCAGTACGGACAGCTACGAGCAGTACTTC.

The CDR3 loop reads CASSLGLAGVTDTQYF. CDR3 coding DNA: TGTGCCAGCAGTTTAGGACTAGCGGGAGTGACAGATACGCAGTATTTT. V is TRBV27 and J is TRBJ2-3; 13 bases map to TRBD2. The ends lost 2 bases at V and 3 bases at J; junction bases unmatched: 2. In germline, CDR1 is MNHEY, CDR2 SMNVEV (reference sequence). There are 16 residues in the CDR3.

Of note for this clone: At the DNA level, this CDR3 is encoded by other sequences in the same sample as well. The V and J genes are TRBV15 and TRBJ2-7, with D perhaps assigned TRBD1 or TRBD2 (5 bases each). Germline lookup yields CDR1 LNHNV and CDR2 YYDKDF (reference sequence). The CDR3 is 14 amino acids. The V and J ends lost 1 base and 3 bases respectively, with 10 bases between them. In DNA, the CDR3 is TGTGCCACCAGCAGAGGGCCAGGGAGCTACGAGCAGTACTTC. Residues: CATSRGPGSYEQYF.

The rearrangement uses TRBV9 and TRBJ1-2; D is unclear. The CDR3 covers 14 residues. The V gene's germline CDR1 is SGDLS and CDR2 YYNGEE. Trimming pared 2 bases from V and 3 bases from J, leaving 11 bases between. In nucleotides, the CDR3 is TGTGCCAGCAGCGTCACTTCAGAGGACTATGGCTACACCTTC. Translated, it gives CASSVTSEDYGYTF.

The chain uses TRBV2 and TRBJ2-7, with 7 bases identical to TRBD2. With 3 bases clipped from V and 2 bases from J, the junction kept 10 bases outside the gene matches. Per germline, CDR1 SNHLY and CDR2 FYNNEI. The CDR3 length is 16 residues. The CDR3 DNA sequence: TGTGCCAGCAGTGAGGTAGGAGCGGGAAACCCCTACGAGCAGTACTTC. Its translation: CASSEVGAGNPYEQYF.

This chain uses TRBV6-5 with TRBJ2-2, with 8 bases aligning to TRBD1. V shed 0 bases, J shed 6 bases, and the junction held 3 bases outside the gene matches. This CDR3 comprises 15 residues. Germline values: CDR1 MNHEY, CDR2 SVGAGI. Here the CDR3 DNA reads TGTGCCAGCAGTTACTCCTGGACAGGGTCCGGGGAGCTGTTTTTT. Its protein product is CASSYSWTGSGELFF.

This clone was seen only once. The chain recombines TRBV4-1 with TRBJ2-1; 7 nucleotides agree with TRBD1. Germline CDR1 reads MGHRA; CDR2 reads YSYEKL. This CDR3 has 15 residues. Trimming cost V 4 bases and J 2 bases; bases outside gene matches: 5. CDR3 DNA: TGCGCCAGCAGCCCTCGGACAGGACCCTACAATGAGCAGTTCTTC. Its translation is CASSPRTGPYNEQFF.

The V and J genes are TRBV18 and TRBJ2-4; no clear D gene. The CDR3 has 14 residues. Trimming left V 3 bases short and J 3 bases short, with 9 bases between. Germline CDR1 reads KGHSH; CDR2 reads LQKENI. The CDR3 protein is CASSPTRSKNIQYF. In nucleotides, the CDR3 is TGTGCCAGCTCACCCACACGCAGCAAAAACATTCAGTACTTC.

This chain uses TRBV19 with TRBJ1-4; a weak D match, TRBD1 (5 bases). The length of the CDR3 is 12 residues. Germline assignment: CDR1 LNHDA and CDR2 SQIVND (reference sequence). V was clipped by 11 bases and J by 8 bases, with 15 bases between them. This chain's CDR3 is CAVSDRGEKLFF. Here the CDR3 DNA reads TGTGCCGTTTCCGATCGGGGGGAAAAACTGTTTTTT.

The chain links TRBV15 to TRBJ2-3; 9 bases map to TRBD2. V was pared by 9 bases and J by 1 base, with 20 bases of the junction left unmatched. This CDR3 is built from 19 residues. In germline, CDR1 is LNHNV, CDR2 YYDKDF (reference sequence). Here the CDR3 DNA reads TGTGCCACTGCCTCGGACACCTTGGCGGGAGGGCCGGGCACAGATACGCAGTATTTT. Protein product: CATASDTLAGGPGTDTQYF.

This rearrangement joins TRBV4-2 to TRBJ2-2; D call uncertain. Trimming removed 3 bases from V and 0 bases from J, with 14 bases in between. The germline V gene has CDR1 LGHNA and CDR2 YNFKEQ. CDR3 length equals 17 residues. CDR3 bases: TGTGCCAGCAGCCACCGCCCCTGGCGGTCGAACACCGGGGAGCTGTTTTTT. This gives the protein CASSHRPWRSNTGELFF.

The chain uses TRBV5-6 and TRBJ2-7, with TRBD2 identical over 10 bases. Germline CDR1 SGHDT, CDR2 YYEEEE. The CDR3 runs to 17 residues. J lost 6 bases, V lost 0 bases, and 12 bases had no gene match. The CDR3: CASSLVGSGRLVREQYF. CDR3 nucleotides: TGTGCCAGCAGCTTGGTAGGTAGCGGGAGGTTGGTCCGCGAGCAGTACTTC.